One and the same sample provided the 20 T cell receptor beta chains below, sequenced in a study of blood T cell repertoires in COVID-19. Sequencing was performed with immunoSEQ multiplex PCR; in TCRdb, only in-frame clones are kept and a portion is missing. There are approximately 280,000 clones in the sample; roughly 89% occur only once, and about 5.5% lies in the top ten. What was sequenced was PBMCs or T cells enriched from blood (not recorded which). The receptors stem from a middle-aged woman who had recovered from COVID-19.

The rearrangement uses TRBV6-5 and TRBJ1-4, with a weak D call TRBD1 (5 bases). This CDR3 region has 14 residues. Germline V lookup: CDR1 MNHEY, CDR2 SVGAGI. The V gene lost 7 bases and the J gene lost 7 bases, with 16 bases spanning the gap. CDR3 coding DNA: TGTGCCAGCACAGACCCAGGGCCCGGTGAAAAACTGTTTTTT. Amino acid sequence: CASTDPGPGEKLFF.

This chain connects TRBV28 to TRBJ2-5; no reliable D call. Per the germline V gene, CDR1 is MDHEN and CDR2 is SYDVKM. V lost 7 bases and J 0 bases, leaving 12 bases between the germline ends. This CDR3 has 14 residues. CDR3 sequence (DNA): TGTGCCAGCACGGCGAGGCCTAACCAAGAGACCCAGTACTTC. Protein: CASTARPNQETQYF. Looking up the rest from reference TRBV28 and TRBJ2-5 gives the full variable domain: DVKVTQSSRYLVKRTGEKVFLECVQDMDHENMFWYRQDPGLGLRLIYFSYDVKMKEKGDIPEGYSVSREKKERFSLILESASTNQTSMYLCASTARPNQETQYFGPGTRLLVL.

The chain carries TRBV18 and TRBJ2-2, with D perhaps TRBD1 (5 bases). Germline V gene sequence: CDR1 KGHSH, CDR2 LQKENI. The CDR3 covers 14 residues. V was pared by 2 bases and J by 4 bases, with 8 bases between. In nucleotides, the CDR3 is TGTGCCAGCTCACCAGGGGCCGGCACCGGGGAGCTGTTTTTT. Protein product: CASSPGAGTGELFF. Looking up the rest from reference TRBV18 and TRBJ2-2 gives the full variable domain: NAGVMQNPRHLVRRRGQEARLRCSPMKGHSHVYWYRQLPEEGLKFMVYLQKENIIDESGMPKERFSAEFPKEGPSILRIQQVVRGDSAAYFCASSPGAGTGELFFGEGSRLTVL.

This sequence joins TRBV20-1 and TRBJ2-5; no clear D. The CDR3 consists of 11 residues. Germline CDR1 DFQATT, CDR2 SNEGSKA (reference sequence). Trimming left V 4 bases short and J 3 bases short, with 6 bases between. The CDR3 DNA reads as TGCAGTGCTACCGGAGAAGAGACCCAGTACTTC. This translates into CSATGEETQYF.

V usage is TRBV19 and J usage is TRBJ1-5; D may be TRBD1 (6 bases). CDR1 and CDR2 from the germline V gene are LNHDA and SQIVND (reference sequence). V was cut by 11 bases and J by 4 bases, with 18 bases left in between. This CDR3 contains 14 residues. The CDR3 reads CASRGGQVNQPQHF. The CDR3 coding sequence is TGTGCCTCACGGGGGGGACAAGTGAATCAGCCCCAGCATTTT.

The V and J genes are TRBV19 and TRBJ1-1; no reliable D call. CDR3 length: 16 residues. Germline CDR1 reads LNHDA; CDR2 reads SQIVND (reference sequence). With 6 bases removed from V and 3 bases from J, the gap between germline ends came to 20 bases. This chain's CDR3 is CASRASFRGLDTEAFF. CDR3 bases: TGTGCCAGTAGAGCCTCTTTCCGGGGTCTAGACACTGAAGCTTTCTTT.

In DNA form, the CDR3 reads TGCGCCAGCAGCTTGGAAGGGAGCTCCTACGAGCAGTACTTC. It yields the protein CASSLEGSSYEQYF. The chain has TRBV5-1 and TRBJ2-7; the D gene is possibly TRBD2 (5 bases). Trimming removed 0 bases at V and 0 bases at J, with 7 bases between. Germline V gives CDR1 SGHRS, CDR2 YFSETQ. This CDR3 region has 14 residues.

The V and J genes are TRBV7-9 and TRBJ1-4, with TRBD1 matching 7 bases. Germline CDR1 reads SEHNR; CDR2 reads FQNEAQ (reference sequence). The CDR3 consists of 16 residues. Trimming removed 0 bases from V and 4 bases from J; junction bases left unmatched: 5. CDR3 amino acids: CASSLAPGTDNEKLFF. The CDR3 DNA reads as TGTGCCAGCAGCTTAGCCCCCGGGACAGATAATGAAAAACTGTTTTTT. Based on the CDR3 plus reference TRBV7-9 and TRBJ1-4, the full variable domain is DTGVSQNPRHKITKRGQNVTFRCDPISEHNRLYWYRQTLGQGPEFLTYFQNEAQLEKSRLLSDRFSAERPKGSFSTLEIQRTEQGDSAMYLCASSLAPGTDNEKLFFGSGTQLSVL.

The rearrangement links TRBV5-1 to TRBJ2-7; D possibly corresponds to TRBD1 (6 bases). Germline V gene data show CDR1 as SGHRS and CDR2 as YFSETQ. There are 14 residues in the CDR3. V was trimmed by 0 bases and J by 1 base, leaving 8 bases between them. CDR3 sequence reads: CASSLETGSYEQYF. The CDR3 DNA sequence: TGCGCCAGCAGCTTGGAGACAGGTTCCTACGAGCAGTACTTC.

The chain couples TRBV19 to TRBJ2-1; D may be TRBD2 (6 bases). Germline V gene data show CDR1 as LNHDA and CDR2 as SQIVND (reference sequence). Trimming pared 8 bases from V and 3 bases from J, leaving 17 bases between. This CDR3 contains 15 residues. The chain's CDR3 is CASQYSRGSYNEQFF. CDR3 bases: TGTGCCAGTCAGTACTCCCGGGGGAGCTACAATGAGCAGTTCTTC.

A few counts support this clone. The chain carries TRBV10-1 and TRBJ2-7, with 8 bases lining up with TRBD2. The CDR3 consists of 13 residues. The trim removed 8 bases at V and 4 bases at J, leaving 7 bases unmatched. Germline loops: CDR1 WNHNN, CDR2 SYGVQD (reference sequence). The CDR3 loop reads CASSPGGPYEQYF. Written as DNA, the CDR3 is TGCGCCAGCTCGCCGGGAGGGCCGTACGAGCAGTACTTC.

This rearrangement joins TRBV28 to TRBJ2-1, with 7 bases fitting TRBD1. V gave up 6 bases and J gave up 1 base; unmatched junction bases: 6. The CDR3 spans 15 residues. CDR1 and CDR2 from the germline V gene are MDHEN and SYDVKM. The chain's CDR3 is CASSSPGGSYNEQFF. The CDR3 DNA is TGTGCCAGCAGCTCACCAGGGGGTTCCTACAATGAGCAGTTCTTC.

There are a few counts of this clone. This chain links TRBV6-6 with TRBJ2-7; 8 positions match TRBD1. CDR3 size: 15 residues. V shed 2 bases, J shed 6 bases, and the junction held 9 bases outside the gene matches. Germline V gene data show CDR1 as MNHNY and CDR2 as SVGAGI (reference sequence). The CDR3 bases are TGTGCCAGCAGTTACCGGCAGGGGGCTCGCTCCGAGCAGTACTTC. Encoded protein: CASSYRQGARSEQYF.

The chain recombines TRBV20-1 with TRBJ2-1, with D uncertain. Germline-derived CDR1 and CDR2 are DFQATT and SNEGSKA (reference sequence). Trimming pared 6 bases from V and 3 bases from J, leaving 6 bases between. The CDR3 length is 11 residues. The CDR3 protein is CSAPYYNEQFF. The CDR3 bases are TGCAGTGCCCCTTACTACAATGAGCAGTTCTTC.

The genes are TRBV3-1 (or the pseudogene TRBV3-2) and TRBJ1-2, with a weak D call TRBD1 (5 bases). The CDR3 consists of 11 residues. The germline gives CDR1 LGHDT, CDR2 YNNKEL (reference sequence). Trimming removed 4 bases from V and 13 bases from J, with 13 bases in between. The CDR3 sequence is CASSLRQISTF. For the CDR3, the DNA is TGTGCCAGCAGCCTCCGACAGATCTCCACCTTC.

The genes are TRBV28 and TRBJ1-5; unclear D gene. V shed 3 bases and J shed 0 bases, with 6 bases lying between them. The CDR3 loop spans 14 amino acids. Germline loops: CDR1 MDHEN, CDR2 SYDVKM. In DNA form, the CDR3 reads TGTGCCAGCAGTTTGTCAAATAGCAATCAGCCCCAGCATTTT. Its translation: CASSLSNSNQPQHF.

The V gene is TRBV19, the J gene TRBJ2-7; 9 positions agree with TRBD2. Germline V lookup: CDR1 LNHDA, CDR2 SQIVND (reference sequence). With V trimmed by 5 bases and J by 4 bases, 9 bases remained unmatched. The CDR3 has 15 amino acids. Here the CDR3 reads CASSAVAGEVYEQYF. CDR3 sequence (DNA): TGTGCCAGTAGTGCCGTAGCGGGAGAAGTATACGAGCAGTACTTC.

The rearrangement uses TRBV11-2 and TRBJ2-2; D remains unclear. The CDR3 is 12 residues long. V lost 8 bases and J lost 4, with 8 bases in between. The germline CDR1 and CDR2 sequences are SGHAT and FQNNGV. The CDR3 protein is CASRESTGELFF. For the CDR3, the DNA is TGTGCCAGCCGCGAGTCCACCGGGGAGCTGTTTTTT.

This clone was found once. CDR3 protein: CATSPGGAVDTQYF. DNA for the CDR3: TGTGCCACCAGTCCCGGGGGAGCGGTAGATACGCAGTATTTT. The rearrangement links TRBV24-1 to TRBJ2-3; a possible D gene is TRBD2 (6 bases). V lost 6 bases to trimming and J lost 5 bases, with 14 bases between them. CDR1 KGHDR and CDR2 SFDVKD come from the germline V gene. The length of the CDR3 is 14 residues.

J is TRBJ1-4 and V is TRBV5-1; perhaps TRBD1 as D (6 bases). The CDR3 is made up of 15 amino acids. V was shortened by 6 bases and J by 8 bases, with 20 bases between the two germline ends. Germline-derived CDR1 and CDR2 are SGHRS and YFSETQ. CDR3 protein: CASTLSDSLGEKLFF. As DNA, the CDR3 is TGCGCCAGCACCCTATCGGACAGCCTCGGAGAAAAACTGTTTTTT.